The T cell receptor beta chain described here comes from a study of cytomegalovirus exposure and HLA in healthy donors. It was with 60 Vbeta and 13 Jbeta primers that the PCR ran. In the original analysis: In a later analysis, of some 80 million unique beta chains, approximately 10 million appeared in at least two donors. Only in-frame clones appear in the TCRdb table, and some are missing; sequencing was by immunoSEQ multiplex PCR. The DNA was the basis for D and trimming; V, J and clone size are from that table. The sample yields some 240,000 clones, around 90% seen once. General observations from the study: Associated with HLA alleles at 0.05 false discovery rate in a later analysis were about 17,000 TCR beta sequences.

Regarding this clone: Its specificity is not known.

V shed 0 bases, J shed 6 bases, and the junction held 30 bases outside the gene matches. The germline V gene has CDR1 GTSNPN and CDR2 SVGIG (reference sequence). CDR3 length equals 23 residues. The TCR originated in a girl aged 2-10 years in good health and CMV-seronegative. The chain joins TRBV30 to TRBJ2-2; 8 bases match TRBD1. The specimen was PBMCs. The CDR3 loop reads CAWSVRWLSTSDSQTGAAGELFF. The CDR3 DNA is TGTGCCTGGAGTGTACGCTGGCTGTCAACCTCAGATAGTCAGACAGGGGCGGCCGGGGAGCTGTTTTTT.